This T cell receptor (beta chain) was profiled in a study of cytomegalovirus exposure and HLA in healthy donors. Study-level information: In terms of ancestry, the Caucasian-associated cluster contained roughly 80% of the roughly 400 genotyped donors.

Looked up from germline, CDR1 is MNHEY and CDR2 is SVGAGI. This CDR3 region has 13 residues. Deletions cut 5 bases from V and 4 bases from J, with 11 bases between. The PCR employed 60 Vbeta primers together with 13 Jbeta primers. Sequencing was performed with immunoSEQ multiplex PCR; in TCRdb, only in-frame clones are kept and a portion is missing. This table holds about 180,000 clones, roughly 85% found once. As regards this clone: The antigen is not known.

Findings and caveats of the study: Associated with HLA alleles at 0.05 false discovery rate in a later analysis were around 17,000 TCR beta sequences.

Each donor was nominally healthy when sampled (though unrecorded immune exposures were likely). This clonotype originated in a woman aged 40 to 50 in good health and CMV-seronegative. Sequenced: PBMCs. This sequence joins TRBV6-5 and TRBJ1-2; D possibly corresponds to TRBD1 (6 bases). DNA for the CDR3: TGTGCCAGCAGTCGGACAGCCTTCTATGGCTACACCTTC. It encodes CASSRTAFYGYTF.